This passage covers 2 T cell receptor beta chains from one sample sequenced in a study of blood T cell repertoires in COVID-19. The table came from immunoSEQ multiplex PCR; TCRdb's copy has only in-frame clones and leaves some out. This sample carries some 80,000 clones, around 79% of them seen once, and the ten largest clones take less than 6%. The sequenced sample consisted of peripheral blood. The receptors come from an elderly woman with active or convalescent COVID-19.

The V gene is TRBV7-2, the J gene TRBJ2-3; D ambiguous. The CDR3 runs to 12 residues. Trimming left V 5 bases short and J 2 bases short, with 5 bases between. Germline V gene lookup returns CDR1 SGHTA and CDR2 FQGNSA. CDR3 nucleotide sequence: TGTGCCAGCAGCCAACTCACAGATACGCAGTATTTT. It is translated as CASSQLTDTQYF.

With respect to this clone: At one end, the junction sequence differs from germline, possibly due to a read error. The V and J genes are TRBV5-6 and TRBJ1-2; maybe TRBD1 (5 bases). The length of the CDR3 is 11 residues. The germline V gene has CDR1 SGHDT and CDR2 YYEEEE. CDR3: CASTYTGFPIF. The CDR3 DNA is TGTGCCAGCACTTATACAGGTTTCCCTATCTTC.